The clone carrying this TCR beta chain was picked up a small number of times. The target antigen is unknown. This entry is derived from a study of lymphopenia after photon versus proton radiotherapy. Broader study findings: Survival link was tested only in deceased patients; proton benefit remains a possibility. In patients who died, overall survival fell as post-nadir TCR diversity dropped more. After lymphocyte nadir, photon-treated repertoires showed oligoclonal expansion, especially CD8+ Temra.

Germline V gene sequence: CDR1 LNHDA, CDR2 SQIVND (reference sequence). V was pared by 3 bases and J by 0 bases, with 16 bases between. There are 17 residues in the CDR3. Assay: immunoSEQ multiplex PCR; the TCRdb copy retains only in-frame clones and omits some. The sample shows about 53,000 clones, 83% of them seen only once. This clonotype was sampled from a man over 45 with gastric cancer. The chain recombines TRBV19 with TRBJ2-3; D remains ambiguous. This specimen consisted of peripheral blood, obtained from a patient treated with photon-based radiotherapy. The CDR3 DNA reads TGTGCCAGTAGTATCAGTTTTTCGGTAATTAGCACAGATACGCAGTATTTT. It codes for CASSISFSVISTDTQYF.